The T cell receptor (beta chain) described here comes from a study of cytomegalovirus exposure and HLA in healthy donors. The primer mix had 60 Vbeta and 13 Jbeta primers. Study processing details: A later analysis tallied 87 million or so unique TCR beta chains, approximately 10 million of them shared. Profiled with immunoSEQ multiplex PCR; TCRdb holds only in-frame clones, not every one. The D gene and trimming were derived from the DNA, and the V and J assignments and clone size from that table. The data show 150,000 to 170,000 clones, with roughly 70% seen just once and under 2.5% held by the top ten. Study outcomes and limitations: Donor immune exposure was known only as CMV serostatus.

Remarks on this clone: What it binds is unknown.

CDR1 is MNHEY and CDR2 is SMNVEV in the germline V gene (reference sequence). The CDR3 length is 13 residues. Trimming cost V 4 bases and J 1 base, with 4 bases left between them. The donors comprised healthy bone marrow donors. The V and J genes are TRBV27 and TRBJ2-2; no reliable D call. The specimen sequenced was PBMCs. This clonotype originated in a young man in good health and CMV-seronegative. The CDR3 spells CASSSRNTGELFF. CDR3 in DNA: TGTGCCAGCAGTTCCAGGAACACCGGGGAGCTGTTTTTT.